A selection of T cell receptor beta chains follows, all from one sample in a study of cytomegalovirus exposure and HLA in healthy donors. Libraries were prepared by immunoSEQ multiplex PCR; TCRdb keeps only in-frame clonotypes and omits some of them. The sample holds some 190,000 clones, about four fifths seen once. The sample was PBMCs. Receptors were obtained from a man aged 18 to 30 in good health and CMV-seronegative. The CDR3 runs from the conserved cysteine through the conserved F or W. The D gene is left open where the match is weak. Clone size is not always given. Where it is, it says once, few, many or a class for expanded clones.

j_call,v_call,cdr3_length,d_call,clone_size,cdr3_aa,cdr3_nt
TRBJ2-7,TRBV6-1,11,-,-,CASSYLYEQYF,TGTGCCAGCAGCTATCTATACGAGCAGTACTTC
TRBJ2-4,TRBV5-1,16,TRBD1,-,CASSLRGQAAENIQYF,TGCGCCAGCAGCTTGAGGGGGCAAGCGGCGGAGAACATTCAGTACTTC
TRBJ2-2,TRBV5-4,15,TRBD1,-,CASSSGGLKTGELFF,TGTGCCAGCAGCTCAGGGGGCTTAAAGACCGGGGAGCTGTTTTTT
TRBJ2-1,TRBV7-6,15,TRBD2,-,CASSATSGVYNEQFF,TGTGCCAGCAGCGCCACTAGCGGGGTCTACAATGAGCAGTTCTTC
TRBJ1-2,TRBV5-1,19,TRBD1,-,CASSLNPAGGVDGRSGYTF,TGCGCCAGCAGCTTGAACCCCGCAGGGGGCGTGGATGGAAGATCTGGCTACACCTTC
TRBJ2-1,TRBV10-3,18,TRBD2,-,CAILRTSGTLKGYNEQFF,TGTGCCATTTTAAGGACTAGCGGGACACTTAAAGGATACAATGAGCAGTTCTTC
TRBJ2-7,TRBV11-3,15,TRBD1,-,CASSLSQGGYYEQYF,TGTGCCAGCAGCTTATCCCAAGGGGGCTACTACGAGCAGTACTTC
TRBJ1-3,TRBV4-2,16,TRBD1,few,CASSQDWTGGRDTIYF,TGTGCCAGCAGCCAAGATTGGACAGGGGGTAGGGACACCATATATTTT
TRBJ2-5,TRBV6-6,15,TRBD2,once,CASSFPSSGGETQYF,TGTGCCAGCAGTTTTCCGAGTAGCGGGGGAGAGACCCAGTACTTC
TRBJ1-2,TRBV2,13,TRBD1,-,CASFTGVAYGYTF,TGTGCCAGCTTTACAGGGGTCGCCTATGGCTACACCTTC
TRBJ2-7,TRBV19,13,-,-,CASSMDRGYEQYF,TGTGCCAGTAGTATGGATAGGGGCTACGAGCAGTACTTC
TRBJ2-1,TRBV5-6,14,TRBD1,-,CASSPFNRGNEQFF,TGTGCCAGCAGCCCTTTCAACAGGGGAAATGAGCAGTTCTTC
TRBJ2-7,TRBV6-5,15,TRBD2,once,CASNTRGLAGAVQYF,TGTGCCAGTAACACACGAGGACTAGCGGGAGCGGTGCAGTACTTC
TRBJ2-1,TRBV7-3,13,-,few,CASSPRRDSEQFF,TGTGCCAGCAGCCCCCGACGGGACTCCGAGCAGTTCTTC
TRBJ2-7,TRBV5-1,14,TRBD1,-,CASSPRQGIDEQYF,TGCGCCAGCAGCCCAAGACAGGGTATCGACGAGCAGTACTTC
TRBJ1-1,TRBV19,14,-,once,CASRPKGVDTEAFF,TGTGCCAGTAGACCAAAGGGGGTTGACACTGAAGCTTTCTTT
TRBJ2-7,TRBV6-5,12,TRBD2,once,CASGAGGPPKYF,TGTGCCAGCGGGGCGGGAGGGCCCCCCAAGTACTTC
TRBJ2-1,TRBV4-3,17,-,once,CASSQDRRQGANNEQFF,TGCGCCAGCAGCCAAGATAGGCGTCAGGGTGCGAACAATGAGCAGTTCTTC
TRBJ1-2,TRBV5-6,13,TRBD1,-,CASTWTGANGYTF,TGTGCCAGCACCTGGACAGGGGCAAATGGCTACACCTTC
TRBJ1-1,TRBV5-1,16,TRBD1,once,CASSLASGTGNTEAFF,TGCGCCAGCAGCTTGGCGTCCGGGACAGGGAACACTGAAGCTTTCTTT
TRBJ2-1,TRBV4-3,16,TRBD2,-,CASSQEWTSGYNEQFF,TGCGCCAGCAGCCAAGAATGGACTAGCGGATACAATGAGCAGTTCTTC
TRBJ2-1,TRBV5-4,13,TRBD2,-,CASSLWGGAAQFF,TGTGCCAGCAGCTTATGGGGGGGAGCAGCGCAGTTCTTC
TRBJ2-7,TRBV14,14,-,-,CASSQAGSSYEQYF,TGTGCCAGCAGCCAAGCGGGGAGCTCCTACGAGCAGTACTTC
TRBJ2-6,TRBV10-3,20,-,-,CAIRSPLNQDTNSGANVLTF,TGTGCCATCAGGTCTCCCCTAAACCAGGACACAAACTCTGGGGCCAACGTCCTGACTTTC
TRBJ2-3,TRBV4-2,11,-,-,CASTQGGTQYF,TGTGCCAGCACCCAGGGAGGTACGCAGTATTTT
TRBJ2-7,TRBV29-1,13,-,few,CSVVAGNSYEQYF,TGCAGCGTTGTTGCGGGCAACTCCTACGAGCAGTACTTC
TRBJ1-2,TRBV19,10,-,few,CASMPVGYTF,TGTGCCAGTATGCCGGTTGGCTACACCTTC
TRBJ1-1,TRBV9,13,-,-,CASSVNQGSGAFF,TGTGCCAGCAGCGTGAACCAGGGTTCCGGAGCTTTCTTT
TRBJ2-5,TRBV29-1,12,-,-,CSVGLQQETQYF,TGCAGCGTTGGGTTGCAGCAAGAGACCCAGTACTTC
TRBJ2-1,TRBV10-2,15,-,-,CASSDLGGSYNEQFF,TGCGCCAGCAGTGATCTGGGGGGCTCCTACAATGAGCAGTTCTTC
TRBJ1-1,TRBV4-3,14,-,-,CASSQVGVDTEAFF,TGCGCCAGCAGCCAGGTAGGGGTTGACACTGAAGCTTTCTTT
TRBJ1-2,TRBV5-1,15,TRBD1,-,CASSPRQGPTYGYTF,TGCGCCAGCAGCCCAAGACAGGGGCCCACCTATGGCTACACCTTC
TRBJ2-3,TRBV4-2,18,-,-,CASSQDRRGQGRTDTQYF,TGTGCCAGCAGCCAGGATAGGCGGGGGCAGGGCCGGACAGATACGCAGTATTTT
TRBJ2-1,TRBV7-9,12,-,-,CASSLGGDRQFF,TGTGCCAGCAGCTTGGGCGGGGACCGGCAGTTCTTC
TRBJ2-4,TRBV7-8,16,TRBD2,-,CASSWGGVLAKNIQYF,TGTGCCAGCAGCTGGGGGGGGGTTCTAGCCAAAAACATTCAGTACTTC
TRBJ2-1,TRBV2,13,TRBD2,few,CAIGLAGKNEQFF,TGTGCCATCGGACTAGCGGGAAAAAATGAGCAGTTCTTC
TRBJ2-3,TRBV11-3,17,TRBD2,-,CASSPSGTPGWEDTQYF,TGTGCCAGCAGCCCTAGCGGGACCCCGGGGTGGGAAGATACGCAGTATTTT
TRBJ2-3,TRBV9,17,TRBD2,once,CASSEPRGTSGEDTQYF,TGTGCCAGCAGCGAGCCCAGAGGGACTAGCGGTGAAGATACGCAGTATTTT
TRBJ2-7,TRBV7-9,15,TRBD1,-,CASSASGQDSYEQYF,TGTGCCAGCAGCGCTTCGGGACAGGACTCCTACGAGCAGTACTTC
TRBJ2-1,TRBV2,15,TRBD2,-,CASREAGGALNEQFF,TGTGCCAGCAGAGAAGCGGGAGGGGCTCTCAATGAGCAGTTCTTC
TRBJ1-4,TRBV4-2,15,TRBD1,-,CASSFPGQGDEKLFF,TGTGCCAGCAGCTTCCCGGGACAGGGAGATGAAAAACTGTTTTTT
TRBJ2-2,TRBV4-1,15,TRBD1,-,CASSQWTGGMGELFF,TGCGCCAGCAGCCAGTGGACAGGGGGCATGGGGGAGCTGTTTTTT